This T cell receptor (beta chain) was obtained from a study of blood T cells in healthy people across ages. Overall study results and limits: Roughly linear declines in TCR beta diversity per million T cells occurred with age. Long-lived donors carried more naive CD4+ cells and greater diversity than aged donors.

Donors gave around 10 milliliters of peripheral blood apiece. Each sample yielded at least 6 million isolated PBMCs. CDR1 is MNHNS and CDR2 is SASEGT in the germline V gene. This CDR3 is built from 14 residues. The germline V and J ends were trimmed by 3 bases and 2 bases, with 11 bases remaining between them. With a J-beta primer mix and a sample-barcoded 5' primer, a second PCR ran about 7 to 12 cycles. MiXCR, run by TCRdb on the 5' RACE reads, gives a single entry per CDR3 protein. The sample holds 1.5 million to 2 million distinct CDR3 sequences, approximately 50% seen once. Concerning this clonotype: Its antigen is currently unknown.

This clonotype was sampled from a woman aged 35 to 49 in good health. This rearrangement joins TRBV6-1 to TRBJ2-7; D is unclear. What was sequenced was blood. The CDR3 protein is CASSERLKPYEQYF. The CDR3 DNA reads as TGTGCCAGCAGTGAGCGATTGAAACCCTACGAGCAGTACTTC.